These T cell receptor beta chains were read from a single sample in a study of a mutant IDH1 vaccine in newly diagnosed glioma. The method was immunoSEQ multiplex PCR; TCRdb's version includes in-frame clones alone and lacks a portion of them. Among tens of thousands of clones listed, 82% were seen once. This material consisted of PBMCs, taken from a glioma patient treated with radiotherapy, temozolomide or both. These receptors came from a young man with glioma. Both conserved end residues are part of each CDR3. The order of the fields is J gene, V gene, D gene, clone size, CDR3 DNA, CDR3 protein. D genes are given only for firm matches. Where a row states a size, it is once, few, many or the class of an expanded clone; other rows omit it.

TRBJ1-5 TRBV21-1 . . TGTGCCAGCGACAGATTCGATTATAGCAATCAGCCCCAGCATTTT CASDRFDYSNQPQHF
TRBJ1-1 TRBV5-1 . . TGCGCCAGCACCAAGGACACTCGAAGGGCCGAAGCTTTCTTT CASTKDTRRAEAFF
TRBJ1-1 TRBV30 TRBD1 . TGTGCCTGGAGTAGAGACAGGGCGGGTCCTGAAGCTTTCTTT CAWSRDRAGPEAFF
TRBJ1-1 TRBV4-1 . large TGCGCCAGCAGCCAGGACGGGACTTTGGGCACTGAAGCTTTCTTT CASSQDGTLGTEAFF
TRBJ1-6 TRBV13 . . TGTGCCAGCAGCTTAGTGGGGCAAAATAATTCACCCCTCCACTTT CASSLVGQNNSPLHF
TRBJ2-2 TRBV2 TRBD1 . TGTGCCAGCAGCGTCGACAGGGCGGCGAACACCGGGGAGCTGTTTTTT CASSVDRAANTGELFF
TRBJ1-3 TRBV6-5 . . TGTGCCAGCAGTCCCGGCTGGGGAAACACCATATATTTT CASSPGWGNTIYF
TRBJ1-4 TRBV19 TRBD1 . TGTGCCAGTAGTCTCGGACAGGGACATGAAAAACTGTTTTTT CASSLGQGHEKLFF
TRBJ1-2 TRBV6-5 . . TGTGCCAGCAGAGGGGACGTTTATGGCTACACCTTC CASRGDVYGYTF
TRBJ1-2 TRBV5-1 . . TGCGCCAGCAGCTTGCCGGAAAACTATGGCTACACCTTC CASSLPENYGYTF
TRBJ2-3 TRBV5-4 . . TGTGCCAGCAGCTTGGTGAGGGGGGACACAGATACGCAGTATTTT CASSLVRGDTDTQYF
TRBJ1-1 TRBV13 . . TGTGCCAGCAGCGGAACTTTAACCCCTGTGAACACTGAAGCTTTCTTT CASSGTLTPVNTEAFF
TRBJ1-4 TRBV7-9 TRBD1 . TGTGCCAGCAGCCTTGGACAGGGGGGAGAAAAACTGTTTTTT CASSLGQGGEKLFF
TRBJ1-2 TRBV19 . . TGTGCCAGTAGTATAGATGGGGACATGGGCTACTATGGCTACACCTTC CASSIDGDMGYYGYTF
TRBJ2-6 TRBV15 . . TGTGCCACCAGCAGTCGCCTATCCCAGGGACCTGGGGCCAACGTCCTGACTTTC CATSSRLSQGPGANVLTF
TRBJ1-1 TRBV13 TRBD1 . TGTGCCAGCAGCCCCGGGACAGGGGAAACGTCTGAAGCTTTCTTT CASSPGTGETSEAFF
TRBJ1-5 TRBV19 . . TGTGCCAGTAGCAAGAGGCAACAAACCCTTTATCAGCCCCAGCATTTT CASSKRQQTLYQPQHF
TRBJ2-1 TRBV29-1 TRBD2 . TGCAGCGTTCATCTCCCGGGACTACACAATGAGCAGTTCTTC CSVHLPGLHNEQFF
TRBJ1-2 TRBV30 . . TGTGCCTGGAGTGTAGACAGGATAAACTATGGCTACACCTTC CAWSVDRINYGYTF
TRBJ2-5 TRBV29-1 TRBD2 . TGCAGCTCCCGGGGTAGCGGGAGCGTAGGATCTACCCAGTACTTC CSSRGSGSVGSTQYF
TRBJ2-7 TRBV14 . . TGTGCCAGCAGCGCAGGAAACTCCTACGAGCAGTACTTC CASSAGNSYEQYF
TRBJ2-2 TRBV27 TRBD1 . TGTGCCAGCAGTTTACCCCTGACAGGGAGTGGCGCCGGGGAGCTGTTTTTT CASSLPLTGSGAGELFF
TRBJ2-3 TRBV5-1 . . TGCGCCAGCAGCTTGGCCATTGGGGCAGATACGCAGTATTTT CASSLAIGADTQYF
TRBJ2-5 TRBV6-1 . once TGTGCCACTTCCCCCGTAGCAGATGAAGAGACCCAGTACTTC CATSPVADEETQYF
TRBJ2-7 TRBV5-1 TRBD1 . TGCGCCAGCAGTCCGGTGACAGGGCTCTACGAGCAGTACTTC CASSPVTGLYEQYF
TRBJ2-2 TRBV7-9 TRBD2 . TGTGCCACCTCAAACGGGAGGATTTTGGGCGGGGAGCTGTTTTTT CATSNGRILGGELFF
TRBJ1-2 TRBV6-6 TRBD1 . TGTGCCAGCAGGTCCGGGACAGATTATGGCTACACCTTC CASRSGTDYGYTF
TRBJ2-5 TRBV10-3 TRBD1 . TGTGCCATCAGTGAGTCGCAGGCAGGGGGAGAGACCCAGTACTTC CAISESQAGGETQYF
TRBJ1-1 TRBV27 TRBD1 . TGTGCCAGCAGCGTGACAGGGATTAACACTGAAGCTTTCTTT CASSVTGINTEAFF
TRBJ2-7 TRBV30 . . TGTGCCTGGAGTGTCGGCAGTACCTACGAGCAGTACTTC CAWSVGSTYEQYF
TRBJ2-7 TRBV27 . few TGTGCCAGCAGTTTAAGGATTAACTACGAGCAGTACTTC CASSLRINYEQYF
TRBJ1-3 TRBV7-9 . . TGTGCCAGCAGCTTCGGGGAACCCTCTGGAAACACCATATATTTT CASSFGEPSGNTIYF
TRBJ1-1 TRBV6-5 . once TGTGCCAGCAGTTACTCTGCGGGAGGGGGTCCTGAAGCTTTCTTT CASSYSAGGGPEAFF
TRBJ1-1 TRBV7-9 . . TGTGCCAGCAGCTTAGTTCGCATGAACACTGAAGCTTTCTTT CASSLVRMNTEAFF
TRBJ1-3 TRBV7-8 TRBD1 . TGTGCCAGCAGCCTCGACAGGGTCGCAGGAAACACCATATATTTT CASSLDRVAGNTIYF
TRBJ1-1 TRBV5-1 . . TGCGCCAGCACAAAGGGAGACAACACTGAAGCTTTCTTT CASTKGDNTEAFF
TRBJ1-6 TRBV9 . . TGTGCCAGCAGCGTAGAGGATTGGGGCCGGAATTCACCCCTCCACTTT CASSVEDWGRNSPLHF
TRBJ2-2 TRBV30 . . TGTGCCTGGAGTACAACCGGGGAGCTGTTTTTT CAWSTTGELFF
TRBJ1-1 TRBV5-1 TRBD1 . TGCGCCAGCAGCCGCGCATTACAGGGGATAAACACTGAAGCTTTCTTT CASSRALQGINTEAFF
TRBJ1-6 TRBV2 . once TGTGCCAGCAAACCGGGACAAATGAGCTCCTATAATTCACCCCTCCACTTT CASKPGQMSSYNSPLHF
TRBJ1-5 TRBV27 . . TGTGCCAGCAGTTTAGTGGGTAGCAATCAGCCCCAGCATTTT CASSLVGSNQPQHF
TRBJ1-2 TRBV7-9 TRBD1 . TGTGCCAGCAGCCGGGACAGGGATGGCTACACCTTC CASSRDRDGYTF
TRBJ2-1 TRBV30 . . TGTGCCTGGAGTGTAGGGGGTATTTCCTACAATGAGCAGTTCTTC CAWSVGGISYNEQFF
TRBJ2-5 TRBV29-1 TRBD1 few TGCAGCGTTGGGGCAGGGGGATTGGAGACCCAGTACTTC CSVGAGGLETQYF
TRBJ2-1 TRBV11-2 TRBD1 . TGTGCCAGCAGCCGCCATGCCAACAGGGGGGACTACAATGAGCAGTTCTTC CASSRHANRGDYNEQFF
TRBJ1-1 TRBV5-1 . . TGCGCCAGCAGCTCCGTCCCGTCTAAGGGGGGCCCGTGGACTGAAGCTTTCTTT CASSSVPSKGGPWTEAFF
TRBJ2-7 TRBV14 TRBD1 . TGTGCCAGCAGCCAAAAGACAGGGGGTGACTACTACGAGCAGTACTTC CASSQKTGGDYYEQYF
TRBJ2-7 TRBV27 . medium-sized TGTGCCAGCAGCTCCGTAGGGGTTAGGGAGCAGTACTTC CASSSVGVREQYF
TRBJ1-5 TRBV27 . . TGTGCCAGCAGCCCTCGGGGGCCTCGAGGGCCCCAGCATTTT CASSPRGPRGPQHF
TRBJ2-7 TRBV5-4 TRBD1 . TGTGCCAGCAGTCTCGGACAGGCGAGCTCCTACGAGCAGTACTTC CASSLGQASSYEQYF
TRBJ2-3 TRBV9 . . TGTGCCAGCAGCGTAGAGGGAGGAGCGGACACAGATACGCAGTATTTT CASSVEGGADTDTQYF
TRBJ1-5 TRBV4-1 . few TGCGCCAGCAGCCCCCCTGGGGATCAGCCCCAGCATTTT CASSPPGDQPQHF
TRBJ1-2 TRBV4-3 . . TGCGCCAGCAGTCCGAGGGGGTCTTATGGCTACACCTTC CASSPRGSYGYTF
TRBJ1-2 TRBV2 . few TGTGCCAGCAGCGGCGCAGGGGCTGATCGATATGGCTACACCTTC CASSGAGADRYGYTF